The 12 T cell receptor beta chains listed next were all sequenced from one sample in a study of cytomegalovirus exposure and HLA in healthy donors. Both 60 Vbeta primers and 13 Jbeta primers went into the PCR. Data came from immunoSEQ multiplex PCR; TCRdb stores just in-frame clones and leaves some out. The sample lists over 80,000 clones; approximately 81% were seen once. The sample taken for sequencing was PBMCs. Receptor source: a woman between 40 and 50 years old in good health and CMV-seronegative.

V and J are TRBV5-6 and TRBJ2-7, with D perhaps TRBD1 (6 bases). Germline lookup yields CDR1 SGHDT and CDR2 YYEEEE. This CDR3 has 16 amino acids. The V and J ends lost 1 base and 0 bases respectively, with 14 bases between them. CDR3 amino acids: CASSLQVGTYSYEQYF. As DNA, the CDR3 is TGTGCCAGCAGCTTGCAAGTTGGGACATACTCCTACGAGCAGTACTTC.

The CDR3 protein is CASSLWRQGRDQPQHF. In nucleotides, the CDR3 is TGTGCCAGCAGCCTTTGGAGACAGGGGAGAGATCAGCCCCAGCATTTT. The rearrangement uses TRBV5-6 and TRBJ1-5, with TRBD1 identical over 8 bases. CDR3 size: 16 residues. The V and J ends lost 4 bases and 5 bases, in that order; junction bases with no gene match: 11. From germline, CDR1 is SGHDT and CDR2 YYEEEE.

The chain recombines TRBV29-1 with TRBJ1-2; D gene uncertain. In germline, CDR1 is SQVTM, CDR2 ANQGSEA. The CDR3 runs to 11 residues. Trimming took off 4 bases at V and 7 bases at J, with 10 bases between the two ends. In nucleotides, the CDR3 is TGCAGCGTTGTCGTGCTTAGTGGCTACACCTTC. It specifies CSVVVLSGYTF.

The chain is built from TRBV5-1 and TRBJ2-1, with TRBD2 identical over 9 bases. CDR1 is SGHRS and CDR2 is YFSETQ in the germline V gene. The CDR3 runs 16 residues. After removal of 3 bases from V and 5 bases from J, the junction contained 9 bases not matched to a gene. Here the CDR3 DNA reads TGCGCCAGCAGCTGGACAGGTACTAGCGGGCACAATGAGCAGTTCTTC. This encodes CASSWTGTSGHNEQFF.

The rearrangement uses TRBV4-2 and TRBJ2-1, with 9 bases identical to TRBD1. V was pared by 5 bases and J by 1 base, with 6 bases of the junction left unmatched. The CDR3 length is 16 residues. Germline V CDR1 and CDR2: LGHNA, YNFKEQ. CDR3 in DNA: TGTGCCAGCAGCGCCACCGGGACAGGGTCCTACAATGAGCAGTTCTTC. Amino acids: CASSATGTGSYNEQFF.

The V call is TRBV2, the J call TRBJ2-3, with 7 bases aligning to TRBD2. Looked up from germline, CDR1 is SNHLY and CDR2 is FYNNEI. With 7 bases clipped from V and 3 bases from J, the junction kept 10 bases outside the gene matches. CDR3 length: 15 residues. CDR3 DNA sequence: TGTGCCAGCACCGAAGGACTAGGAGGAACAGATACGCAGTATTTT. Residues: CASTEGLGGTDTQYF.

The chain combines TRBV9 with TRBJ2-3; D is ambiguous. Germline V gene sequence: CDR1 SGDLS, CDR2 YYNGEE. The CDR3 is 14 residues long. Trimming removed 0 bases at V and 2 bases at J, with 7 bases between. The CDR3 protein is CASSVGSFTDTQYF. CDR3 DNA: TGTGCCAGCAGCGTAGGCAGTTTCACAGATACGCAGTATTTT.

The CDR3 region has the DNA TGTGCCAGTAGTAACCTAGCGGGATTGAGGGCCGGGGAGCTGTTTTTT. This translates into CASSNLAGLRAGELFF. The chain couples TRBV19 to TRBJ2-2; 9 nucleotides line up with TRBD2. CDR1 is LNHDA and CDR2 is SQIVND in the germline V gene (reference sequence). V lost 4 bases, J lost 6 bases, and 9 bases stayed unmatched. CDR3 size: 16 residues.

This clone was picked up a small number of times. This chain uses TRBV7-8 with TRBJ2-7; the D is unclear. Trimming removed 4 bases from V and 4 bases from J, with 5 bases in between. The CDR3 consists of 11 residues. Germline V CDR1 and CDR2: SGHVS, FQNEAQ. CDR3 region: CASSSLYEQYF. The CDR3 nucleotides read TGTGCCAGCAGCTCCCTTTACGAGCAGTACTTC.

This chain links TRBV5-1 with TRBJ2-1; TRBD1 is a possible D gene (6 bases). This CDR3 region has 12 residues. Germline-derived CDR1 and CDR2 are SGHRS and YFSETQ. Deletions cut 3 bases from V and 8 bases from J, with 9 bases between. This CDR3 is CASSSQGDEQFF. For the CDR3, the DNA is TGCGCCAGCAGCTCACAGGGAGATGAGCAGTTCTTC.

The chain combines TRBV19 with TRBJ1-5, with D perhaps TRBD1 (5 bases). The CDR3 has 14 amino acids. Per the germline V gene, CDR1 is LNHDA and CDR2 is SQIVND (reference sequence). Trimming cost V 6 bases and J 4 bases, with 13 bases left between them. CDR3 amino acids: CASSGTVGNQPQHF. CDR3 coding DNA: TGTGCCAGTAGCGGGACTGTCGGGAATCAGCCCCAGCATTTT.

V gene TRBV9 combines with J gene TRBJ2-2, with a possible D match to TRBD1 (6 bases). The CDR3 is made up of 15 amino acids. CDR1 is SGDLS and CDR2 is YYNGEE in the germline V gene. Between the trimmed V and J ends, which lost 0 bases and 4 bases, there was a span of 10 bases. This chain's CDR3 is CASSVGDISTGELFF. Here the CDR3 DNA reads TGTGCCAGCAGCGTAGGGGACATTTCCACCGGGGAGCTGTTTTTT. Full variable domain (missing parts from reference TRBV9 and TRBJ2-2): DSGVTQTPKHLITATGQRVTLRCSPRSGDLSVYWYQQSLDQGLQFLIQYYNGEERAKGNILERFSAQQFPDLHSELNLSSLELGDSALYFCASSVGDISTGELFFGEGSRLTVL.